This note documents a single TCR beta chain sequence. Antigen unknown. The data were obtained in a study of cytomegalovirus exposure and HLA in healthy donors. Study-level findings and limits: Later work showed greater clonal expansion in HLA-associated TCR beta chains than in equally common others. Investigators reported approximately 170 TCR beta chains as tied to cytomegalovirus.

The CDR3 is made up of 13 amino acids. V was pared by 10 bases and J by 4 bases, with 8 bases of the junction left unmatched. Germline CDR1 ENHRY, CDR2 SYGVKD. Both 60 Vbeta primers and 13 Jbeta primers went into the PCR. Assay: immunoSEQ multiplex PCR; the TCRdb copy retains only in-frame clones and omits some. The repertoire includes 35,000 to 45,000 clones, around 70% of them detected once, and 3.4% sits in the top ten. This clonotype was sampled from a woman in her 30s in good health and CMV-seronegative. The J gene is TRBJ2-5, the V gene TRBV10-3; 8 bases match TRBD1. Sequenced sample: PBMCs. The CDR3 region has the DNA TGTGCCACCACCGCAGGGGGCGGAGAGACCCAGTACTTC. It translates to CATTAGGGETQYF.